This TCR beta chain was documented in a study of T cell responses to AZD1222 COVID-19 vaccine. Study details: Pooled in the analysis were second doses at about 4 or about 12 weeks.

The study, taken as a whole, reports: Spike as a whole was targeted by vaccine-associated CD4 TCRs, dominant at 160-218 and 743-854.

Measured with immunoSEQ multiplex PCR; TCRdb has only the in-frame clones, and not every one. The sample contains 66,000 or so clones, about 90% of which appear only once. V shed 2 bases and J shed 7 bases, with 11 bases lying between them. Germline V gives CDR1 MNHEY, CDR2 SVGAGI. The length of the CDR3 is 14 residues. For this clone: Its matching antigen is unknown.

This clonotype originated in an adult in good health. The chain uses TRBV6-5 and TRBJ2-2, with D possibly TRBD1 on 6 matching bases. Specimen: peripheral blood, collected on day 0 of AZD1222 vaccination. The chain's CDR3 is CASSYGLGHGELFF. The CDR3 DNA reads as TGTGCCAGCAGTTACGGTTTGGGACACGGGGAGCTGTTTTTT.